The 20 T cell receptor beta chains given below trace back to one sample, sequenced in a study of T cells in Graves' hyperthyroidism and ophthalmopathy. Using RNA transcripts as the source, TCR beta CDR3 regions were amplified. HTBI primers drove first-round RT-PCR of the TCR CDR3. In TCRdb, the multiplex PCR reads were re-called with MiXCR into one record per CDR3 protein. The table includes 350,000 to 500,000 distinct CDR3 sequences, 12% to 15% detected once. Sequencing was carried out using blood. The receptors were gathered from a young woman with Graves' hyperthyroidism.

This clonotype appeared many times. This sequence joins TRBV18 and TRBJ2-3; D call uncertain. Germline assignment: CDR1 KGHSH and CDR2 LQKENI. V was shortened by 5 bases and J by 6 bases, with 9 bases between the two germline ends. The CDR3 extends over 12 amino acids. CDR3 coding DNA: TGTGCCAGCTCAAGGTATTTGGATACGCAGTATTTT. As protein: CASSRYLDTQYF. Filled out from reference TRBV18 and TRBJ2-3, the complete variable domain reads NAGVMQNPRHLVRRRGQEARLRCSPMKGHSHVYWYRQLPEEGLKFMVYLQKENIIDESGMPKERFSAEFPKEGPSILRIQQVVRGDSAAYFCASSRYLDTQYFGPGTRLTVL.

V usage is TRBV5-1 and J usage is TRBJ1-2; the D is unclear. The CDR3 runs to 12 residues. CDR1 and CDR2 from the germline V gene are SGHRS and YFSETQ. V lost 3 bases and J lost 8, with 11 bases in between. In DNA, the CDR3 is TGCGCCAGCAGCTCCGGGGTCGGCGGCTACACCTTC. It encodes CASSSGVGGYTF.

This clonotype has at least ten counts. The J gene is TRBJ2-4, the V gene TRBV27; maybe TRBD1 (6 bases). CDR1 and CDR2 from the germline V gene are MNHEY and SMNVEV (reference sequence). This CDR3 has 14 amino acids. Trimming stripped 6 bases from V and 7 bases from J, with 16 bases between. CDR3 DNA: TGTGCCAGCAGACGCGGACAGTCCGAGAACATTCAGTACTTC. The encoded protein is CASRRGQSENIQYF.

This clonotype was counted between two and nine times. This chain joins TRBV7-9 and TRBJ2-5; D not resolved. The CDR3 covers 14 residues. CDR1 and CDR2 from the germline V gene are SEHNR and FQNEAQ (reference sequence). V lost 4 bases to trimming and J lost 5 bases, with 14 bases between them. The CDR3 nucleotides are TGTGCCAGCAGCTCGGTACGTGGCGGTGAGACCCAGTACTTC. It translates to CASSSVRGGETQYF.

This clonotype was found once. The conserved phenylalanine or tryptophan normally closing the CDR3 is absent here, so this likely arose from a read error. In nucleotides, the CDR3 is TGTGCCAGCAGCCAACGGGGGCGGAGGACTGAAGCTTTCATT. Its protein product is CASSQRGRRTEAFI. This chain uses TRBV3-1 with TRBJ1-1, with a possible D match to TRBD1 (6 bases). The CDR3 totals 14 residues. The germline V and J ends were trimmed by 2 bases and 5 bases, with 12 bases remaining between them. Per the germline V gene, CDR1 is LGHDT and CDR2 is YNNKEL (reference sequence).

This clonotype was found many times. The chain carries TRBV2 and TRBJ2-5; D might be TRBD1 (6 bases). Trimming took off 6 bases at V and 4 bases at J, with 21 bases between the two ends. The CDR3 runs 16 residues. CDR1 is SNHLY, CDR2 FYNNEI, per germline. The CDR3 DNA is TGTGCCAGCAGGAACTGGGGGCAGGGTGGTATAGAGACCCAGTACTTC. Its translation: CASRNWGQGGIETQYF. The variable domain in full, with the rest retrieved from reference TRBV2 and TRBJ2-5, is EPEVTQTPSHQVTQMGQEVILRCVPISNHLYFYWYRQILGQKVEFLVSFYNNEISEKSEIFDDQFSVERPDGSNFTLKIRSTKLEDSAMYFCASRNWGQGGIETQYFGPGTRLLVL.

This clonotype showed up many times. The chain joins TRBV28 to TRBJ2-2, with TRBD2 matching over 9 bases. The CDR3 loop spans 17 amino acids. Germline lookup yields CDR1 MDHEN and CDR2 SYDVKM. Losses at the gene ends were 2 bases for V and 3 bases for J; bases not matched to a gene: 7. CDR3 loop: CASSLRGLAKYTGELFF. The CDR3 DNA reads TGTGCCAGCAGTTTAAGGGGACTAGCCAAATACACCGGGGAGCTGTTTTTT.

This clonotype was picked up many times. CDR3 in DNA: TGTGCCAGCAGTTTACCGCCCCGGGCAGGGAATAATTCACCCCTCCACTTT. Translation: CASSLPPRAGNNSPLHF. The rearrangement joins TRBV27 to TRBJ1-6; D might be TRBD1 (5 bases). There are 17 residues in the CDR3. V was clipped by 2 bases and J by 5 bases, with 16 bases between them. Germline CDR1 MNHEY, CDR2 SMNVEV (reference sequence).

The table lists this clonotype with many counts. The chain links TRBV24-1 to TRBJ2-3; D is unclear. The CDR3 totals 12 residues. Looked up from germline, CDR1 is KGHDR and CDR2 is SFDVKD. V was cut by 4 bases and J by 5 bases, with 6 bases left in between. This CDR3 is CATSDSIDTQYF. As DNA, the CDR3 is TGTGCCACCAGTGACTCCATAGATACGCAGTATTTT.

This clonotype showed up many times. The chain has TRBV12-3 or TRBV12-4 and TRBJ1-5, with 7 bases identical to TRBD1. The length of the CDR3 is 16 residues. V lost 5 bases and J lost 3; bases outside the gene matches: 10. CDR3 nucleotides: TGTGCCAGCAGTCCACAGGGGACCGCCGTCAATCAGCCCCAGCATTTT. This encodes CASSPQGTAVNQPQHF.

Details on this clonotype: Germline and junction disagree at one end, which may indicate a read error. The V and J genes are TRBV15 and TRBJ2-1; 7 nucleotides align to TRBD2. Germline-derived CDR1 and CDR2 are LNHNV and YYDKDF (reference sequence). The CDR3 covers 16 residues. CDR3 nucleotides: TGTGCCACCAGCAGAGATTACACTAGCGTTAACAATGAGCGGTTCTTC. Translated, it gives CATSRDYTSVNNERFF. Drawing the rest from reference TRBV15 and TRBJ2-1, the complete variable domain is DAMVIQNPRYQVTQFGKPVTLSCSQTLNHNVMYWYQQKSSQAPKLLFHYYDKDFNNEADTPDNFQSRRPNTSFCFLDIRSPGLGDTAMYLCATSRDYTSVNNERFFGPGTRLTVL.

Comment on this clonotype: A much larger clonotype is one base distant, so this may be a read error. This chain links TRBV6-2 or TRBV6-3 with TRBJ1-5; 7 bases are shared with TRBD1. Germline V gene lookup returns CDR1 MNHEY and CDR2 SVGEGT. V was pared by 4 bases and J by 3 bases, with 9 bases of the junction left unmatched. CDR3 length: 16 amino acids. The CDR3 DNA is TGTGCCAGCAGTTCCATGACAGGGTCGGACAATCAGCCCCAGCATTTT. The encoded protein is CASSSMTGSDNQPQHF.

This chain connects TRBV6-1 to TRBJ2-5; maybe TRBD2 (5 bases). V lost 6 bases and J 7 bases, leaving 15 bases between the germline ends. The CDR3 covers 13 residues. Germline loops: CDR1 MNHNS, CDR2 SASEGT. This CDR3 reads CASRLGELGTQYF. CDR3 coding DNA: TGTGCCAGCAGGCTCGGGGAACTGGGGACCCAGTACTTC.

This clonotype was counted a few times. The chain uses TRBV9 and TRBJ2-1; D is uncertain. Trimming removed 4 bases from V and 1 base from J, with 15 bases in between. Looked up from germline, CDR1 is SGDLS and CDR2 is YYNGEE. CDR3 length: 16 residues. CDR3 sequence reads: CASSTSLDGSYNEQFF. CDR3 bases: TGTGCCAGCAGCACCTCTTTGGACGGATCCTACAATGAGCAGTTCTTC.

This clonotype was seen repeatedly, ten times or more. The chain is built from TRBV11-2 and TRBJ1-1; the D gene is possibly TRBD1 (6 bases). CDR3 size: 16 residues. The germline CDR1 and CDR2 sequences are SGHAT and FQNNGV. The V and J ends lost 5 bases and 1 base respectively, with 17 bases between them. The CDR3 DNA reads TGTGCCAGCAGCCCCCTACCTCGGGGGCGGAACACTGAAGCTTTCTTT. It yields the protein CASSPLPRGRNTEAFF.

This clonotype was recorded many times. The chain couples TRBV29-1 to TRBJ1-1, with 9 bases matching TRBD1. The germline V gene encodes CDR1 SQVTM and CDR2 ANQGSEA. The V and J ends lost 3 bases and 11 bases, in that order; junction bases with no gene match: 13. The CDR3 length is 14 residues. The DNA for the CDR3 is TGCAGCGTTGAGGCCAGACAGGGGGGGAGTTCGGCTTTCTTT. This codes for CSVEARQGGSSAFF.

This clonotype was counted only a few times. The chain joins TRBV5-1 to TRBJ2-3; possible D gene TRBD2, 6 bases. The V and J ends lost 1 base and 2 bases respectively, with 14 bases between them. Germline loops: CDR1 SGHRS, CDR2 YFSETQ. CDR3 size: 16 residues. CDR3 bases: TGCGCCAGCAGCTTGTTAGGCGGGGCAAACACAGATACGCAGTATTTT. Protein sequence: CASSLLGGANTDTQYF.

The chain has TRBV14 and TRBJ2-3; D is uncertain. The CDR3 totals 14 residues. The germline CDR1 and CDR2 sequences are SGHDN and FVKESK. The ends were cut back, 0 bases at V and 4 bases at J, with 8 bases in the middle. The CDR3 nucleotides read TGTGCCAGCAGCCAAGAGAGACCCCCAGATACGCAGTATTTT. Its protein product is CASSQERPPDTQYF.

The chain uses TRBV2 and TRBJ1-6; 7 bases align to TRBD1. The CDR3 extends over 13 amino acids. Trimming removed 6 bases from V and 11 bases from J; junction bases left unmatched: 7. Germline-derived CDR1 and CDR2 are SNHLY and FYNNEI. The CDR3 is CASSDRVRTPLHF. As DNA, the CDR3 is TGTGCCAGCAGCGACAGGGTTCGTACACCCCTCCACTTT.

This clonotype was picked up many times. This sequence joins TRBV30 and TRBJ2-2; D uncertain. CDR1 GTSNPN and CDR2 SVGIG come from the germline V gene (reference sequence). Between the trimmed V and J ends, which lost 4 bases and 9 bases, there was a span of 9 bases. The length of the CDR3 is 11 residues. The CDR3 DNA is TGTGCCTGGATGTCGGGCCGGGAGCTGTTTTTT. Translating it yields CAWMSGRELFF.